Listed below are T cell receptor beta chains from one sample, sequenced in a study of blood T cells in healthy people across ages. TCRdb analysed the 5' RACE reads with MiXCR anew, one entry per CDR3 protein. The sample has roughly 1.7 million distinct CDR3 sequences, roughly 32% seen once. Sequencing was done on a sample of blood. Receptor source: a woman aged 25 to 39 in good health. The CDR3 runs from the conserved cysteine through the conserved F or W. Fields, in order: CDR3 DNA, CDR3 protein, V gene, clone size, D gene, CDR3 length, J gene. The D gene is left open where the match is weak. A row's size may be missing; if present it is once, few, many or a size class.

TGTGCCAGCAGCCAATTTGGCGTAGAAGAGACCCAGTACTTC | CASSQFGVEETQYF | TRBV3-1 | NA | NA | 14 | TRBJ2-5
TGCAGTGCTAGAGTAAGGTCCTACGAGCAGTTCTTC | CSARVRSYEQFF | TRBV20-1 | NA | NA | 12 | TRBJ2-1
TGTGCCAGCTCGACGGTAGAGGACAGATTCCTCGCAGGGACTAATGAAAAACTGTTTTTT | CASSTVEDRFLAGTNEKLFF | TRBV6-2/TRBV6-3 | few | NA | 20 | TRBJ1-4
TGTGCCAGCCGACAGAAGGGGGTATCTGGCTACGAGCAGTACTTC | CASRQKGVSGYEQYF | TRBV7-8 | NA | NA | 15 | TRBJ2-7
TGCAGCGTTGGGGACATCTATGGCTACACCTTC | CSVGDIYGYTF | TRBV29-1 | many | NA | 11 | TRBJ1-2
TGCAGCGTTGATATGGACAGGGTCGGTGAGCAGTTCTTC | CSVDMDRVGEQFF | TRBV29-1 | many | TRBD1 | 13 | TRBJ2-1
TGCAGTGCTACCCGGGACGCGCCTAGCACAGATACGCAGTATTTT | CSATRDAPSTDTQYF | TRBV20-1 | NA | NA | 15 | TRBJ2-3
TGTGCCAGCAGCGTAGAGGACTTGAGGGCAGCCACCTTC | CASSVEDLRAATF | TRBV9 | NA | NA | 13 | TRBJ1-2
TGTGCCAGCAGTTTACCAGGGGTTTTAGAGACCCAGTACTTC | CASSLPGVLETQYF | TRBV28 | NA | NA | 14 | TRBJ2-5
TGTGCCAGCTACAGCGTTGGGAATGAGCAGTTCTTC | CASYSVGNEQFF | TRBV27 | NA | NA | 12 | TRBJ2-1
TGTGCCAGCAGTGGATCTAGCGGGAGCTCCTACGAGCGGTACTTC | CASSGSSGSSYERYF | TRBV6-1 | once | TRBD2 | 15 | TRBJ2-7
TGTGCCAGCAGCCAAGAAGTCGGGAGCTCCTACAATGAGCAGTTCTTC | CASSQEVGSSYNEQFF | TRBV4-2 | many | NA | 16 | TRBJ2-1
TGCGCCAGCAGCCAGGATAATAGCGGGGGCCAATACAATGAGCAGTTCTTC | CASSQDNSGGQYNEQFF | TRBV4-1 | few | TRBD2 | 17 | TRBJ2-1
TGTGCCAGCAGTGACCCTACTAGCGGGGGGATCGATACGCAGTATTTT | CASSDPTSGGIDTQYF | TRBV6-1 | NA | TRBD2 | 16 | TRBJ2-3
TGTGCCTGGAGCTCCACAGGGAACTATGGCTACACCTTC | CAWSSTGNYGYTF | TRBV30 | NA | NA | 13 | TRBJ1-2
TGTGCCAGCAGTTACGGGAACTCGAGGAATACGCAGTATTTT | CASSYGNSRNTQYF | TRBV6-2/TRBV6-3 | NA | NA | 14 | TRBJ2-3
TGTGCCAGCAGTTACGGTCTAGTGAATGAGCAGTTCTTC | CASSYGLVNEQFF | TRBV6-2/TRBV6-3 | NA | NA | 13 | TRBJ2-1
TGCAGCGTTGCTCCCGGGACGCCCTACGAGCAGTACTTC | CSVAPGTPYEQYF | TRBV29-1 | NA | NA | 13 | TRBJ2-7
TGTGCCAGCAGCCAAGATACCCTAGTGGTCTACAATGAGCAGTTCTTC | CASSQDTLVVYNEQFF | TRBV14 | NA | NA | 16 | TRBJ2-1
TGTGCCAGCACCCGTAGGGCCCCCGTTCGAATCGGAGAGACCCAGTACTTC | CASTRRAPVRIGETQYF | TRBV27 | many | NA | 17 | TRBJ2-5
TGTGCCGGCAAAACCAAGCAGGGGGTCGGGGCCAACGTCCCGACTTTC | CAGKTKQGVGANVPTF | TRBV28 | NA | TRBD1 | 16 | TRBJ2-6
TGCAGTGCTAGAGGGCAGGGGCCGGGTGAAGCTTTCTTT | CSARGQGPGEAFF | TRBV20-1 | NA | NA | 13 | TRBJ1-1
TGTGCCAGCAAACAGAGAGATGACGAGCAGTACTTC | CASKQRDDEQYF | TRBV28 | NA | NA | 12 | TRBJ2-7
TGTGCCAGCAGCTCTTCAGGCGCCCGGCAGGATACGCAGTATTTT | CASSSSGARQDTQYF | TRBV7-9 | NA | NA | 15 | TRBJ2-3
TGCAGTGCCTCCAGACAAGGGGCTTCTGGCTATGGCTACACCTTC | CSASRQGASGYGYTF | TRBV20-1 | NA | NA | 15 | TRBJ1-2
TGTGCCAGCAGTTGGGACAGGGGGTTCAATCAGCCCCAGCATTTT | CASSWDRGFNQPQHF | TRBV12-3/TRBV12-4 | NA | TRBD1 | 15 | TRBJ1-5
TGTGCCACCAGCAAAGGGACTAGCGGGAGAGGGGAGCAGTACTTC | CATSKGTSGRGEQYF | TRBV15 | NA | TRBD2 | 15 | TRBJ2-7
TGTGCCAGCAGTTTTCCCGGGACAGGGGGCTTCGGGGAGCTGTTTTTT | CASSFPGTGGFGELFF | TRBV28 | NA | TRBD1 | 16 | TRBJ2-2
TGTGCCAGCAGCTTAGTCGGGAGGGCCCACGAGCAGTACTTC | CASSLVGRAHEQYF | TRBV11-2 | NA | TRBD2 | 14 | TRBJ2-7
TGTGCCAGCAGTTTGCATGATTGGACTACCCAAGGGAGTGTTGAGCAGTTCTTC | CASSLHDWTTQGSVEQFF | TRBV12-3/TRBV12-4 | NA | NA | 18 | TRBJ2-1
TGTGCCAGCAGCTTAGGCGTCAGGGCTGGGGCCAACGCCCTGACTTTC | CASSLGVRAGANALTF | TRBV7-3 | NA | NA | 16 | TRBJ2-6
TGTGCCAGCACCCCACGGGGACAGGACCCTTCGCCCCAGCATTTT | CASTPRGQDPSPQHF | TRBV6-1 | NA | TRBD1 | 15 | TRBJ1-5
TGTGCCACCGCCCGGGGGAGAGGGGGCAATGAGCAGTTCTTC | CATARGRGGNEQFF | TRBV2 | NA | NA | 14 | TRBJ2-1
TGTGCCAGCAGCCAGGCGCGGTTTGCAACTAATGAAAAACTGTTTTTT | CASSQARFATNEKLFF | TRBV3-1 | few | NA | 16 | TRBJ1-4
TGCAGTGCTCCGGACAGGGGATCAGATGGCACTGAAGCTTTCTTT | CSAPDRGSDGTEAFF | TRBV20-1 | NA | TRBD1 | 15 | TRBJ1-1
TGTGCCAGCAGCACCCGGGACAGGGCCCCTTCCTCTGGGGCCAACGTCCTGACTTTC | CASSTRDRAPSSGANVLTF | TRBV21-1 | few | NA | 19 | TRBJ2-6
TGCGCCAGCAGCTTGGGACGATCTAACACCGGGGAGCTGTTTTTT | CASSLGRSNTGELFF | TRBV5-1 | NA | NA | 15 | TRBJ2-2
TGTGCCAGCAGTAAGCTACAGGGGTCCAATCAGCCCCAGCATTTT | CASSKLQGSNQPQHF | TRBV6-6 | few | TRBD1 | 15 | TRBJ1-5
TGCGCCAGCAGCCAAGGGGAGAACAGGGGGTTCGATGAGCAGTTCTTC | CASSQGENRGFDEQFF | TRBV4-1 | few | TRBD1 | 16 | TRBJ2-1
TGCGCCAGCAGCCCGGGGGGGACCGAAGAGACCCAGTACTTC | CASSPGGTEETQYF | TRBV5-1 | NA | TRBD2 | 14 | TRBJ2-5
TGCAGTGCCCCCAGGCAGGCTCCTACCACGGGTACGCAGTATTTT | CSAPRQAPTTGTQYF | TRBV20-1 | NA | NA | 15 | TRBJ2-3
TGCGCCAGCAGCCAAGATTACGGGGGGCTGGGGGAGCAGTACTTC | CASSQDYGGLGEQYF | TRBV4-1 | NA | NA | 15 | TRBJ2-7